The sequence of this TCR beta chain was determined in a study of cytomegalovirus exposure and HLA in healthy donors. Worth noting for this clone: What it recognizes is unknown.

Study results and caveats: Immune exposure information comprised only CMV serostatus. V- and J-gene trimming of TCR beta was linked (in a later analysis) to a missense DCLRE1C variant. Evidence from a later analysis indicated that most CMV-associated TCR beta chains looked HLA-restricted. As was reported, the classifier diagnosed cytomegalovirus status with high specificity and sensitivity.

This CDR3 comprises 14 residues. V was pared by 5 bases and J by 0 bases, with 10 bases between. The V gene's germline CDR1 is SGHTA and CDR2 FQGNSA. PCR amplification relied on 60 Vbeta primers (plus 13 Jbeta primers). Sequenced by immunoSEQ multiplex PCR; TCRdb stores in-frame clones only, minus some. The data hold 95,000 to 150,000 clones, with around 85% observed a single time. The chain joins TRBV7-2 to TRBJ1-2; a possible D gene is TRBD1 (5 bases). This TCR came from a young man in good health and CMV-seronegative. Sequencing was done on a sample of PBMCs. The CDR3 region is CASSPGGTNYGYTF. The CDR3 nucleotides read TGTGCCAGCAGCCCCGGGGGGACTAACTATGGCTACACCTTC.